One T cell receptor (beta chain) is described in this entry. This specimen comes from a study of Tregs in tolerant kidney transplant recipients. TCRdb's table, derived via immunoSEQ multiplex PCR, lists solely in-frame clones and lacks some. Altogether around 77,000 clones are present, under 98% being singletons, with the ten largest covering over 0.45%. V lost 6 bases, J lost 5 bases, and 9 bases stayed unmatched. Germline lookup yields CDR1 MNHEY and CDR2 SVGAGI. The CDR3 is 14 residues long. This specimen consisted of CD4+ T cells from blood, obtained before the transplant. This chain connects TRBV6-5 to TRBJ2-5; 7 positions agree with TRBD1. This TCR was sampled from a human donor who received a combined kidney and bone marrow transplant. As DNA, the CDR3 is TGTGCCAGCAGGGCCCGACAGGGCGGGGAGACCCAGTACTTC. Protein sequence: CASRARQGGETQYF.